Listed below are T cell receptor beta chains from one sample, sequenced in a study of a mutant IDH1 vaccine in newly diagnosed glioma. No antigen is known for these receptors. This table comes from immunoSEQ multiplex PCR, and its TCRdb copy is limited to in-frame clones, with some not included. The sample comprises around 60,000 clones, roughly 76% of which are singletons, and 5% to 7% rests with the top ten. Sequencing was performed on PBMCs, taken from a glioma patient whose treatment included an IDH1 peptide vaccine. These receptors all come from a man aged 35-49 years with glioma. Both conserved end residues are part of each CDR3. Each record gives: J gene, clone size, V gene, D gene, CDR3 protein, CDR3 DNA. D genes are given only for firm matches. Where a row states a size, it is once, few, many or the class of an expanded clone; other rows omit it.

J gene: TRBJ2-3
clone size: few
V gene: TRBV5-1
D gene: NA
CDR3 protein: CASSFLTGGMEGTDTQYF
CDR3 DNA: TGCGCCAGCAGCTTCCTGACTGGCGGGATGGAGGGCACAGATACGCAGTATTTT

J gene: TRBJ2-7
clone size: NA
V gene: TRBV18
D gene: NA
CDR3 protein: CASSPLSGPTYEQYF
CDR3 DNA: TGTGCCAGCTCACCACTGTCAGGGCCCACCTACGAGCAGTACTTC

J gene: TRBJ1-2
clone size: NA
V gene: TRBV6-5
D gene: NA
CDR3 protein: CASSSTLLRNYGYTF
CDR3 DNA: TGTGCCAGCAGTTCAACCCTACTAAGGAACTATGGCTACACCTTC

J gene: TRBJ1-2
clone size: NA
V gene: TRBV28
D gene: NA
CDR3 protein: CASSKQGGYGYTF
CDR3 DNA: TGTGCCAGCAGTAAACAGGGAGGCTATGGCTACACCTTC

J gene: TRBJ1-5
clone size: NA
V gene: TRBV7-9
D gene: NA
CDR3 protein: CASSLDSQPQHF
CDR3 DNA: TGTGCCAGCAGCTTAGACAGTCAGCCCCAGCATTTT

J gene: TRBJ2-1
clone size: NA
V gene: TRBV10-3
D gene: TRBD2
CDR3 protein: CAISGGTSGVYNEQFF
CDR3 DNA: TGTGCCATCAGTGGGGGGACTAGCGGGGTTTACAATGAGCAGTTCTTC

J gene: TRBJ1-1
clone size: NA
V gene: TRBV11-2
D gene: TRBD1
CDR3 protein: CASSFGYRTGNTEAFF
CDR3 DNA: TGTGCCAGCAGCTTTGGGTATCGGACAGGCAACACTGAAGCTTTCTTT

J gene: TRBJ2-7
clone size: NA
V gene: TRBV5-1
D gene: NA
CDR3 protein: CASSLAQGGNFYEQYF
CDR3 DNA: TGCGCCAGCAGCTTGGCACAGGGCGGTAATTTCTACGAGCAGTACTTC

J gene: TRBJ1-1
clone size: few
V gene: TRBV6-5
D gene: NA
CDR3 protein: CASSYGVLKTEAFF
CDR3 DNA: TGTGCCAGCAGTTACGGGGTGCTAAAAACTGAAGCTTTCTTT

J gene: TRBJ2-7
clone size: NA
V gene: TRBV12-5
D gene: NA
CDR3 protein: CASGSTQVGAYEQYF
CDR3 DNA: TGTGCTAGTGGTTCCACACAGGTGGGAGCCTACGAGCAGTACTTC

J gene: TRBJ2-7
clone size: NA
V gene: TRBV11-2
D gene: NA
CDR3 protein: CASSSDLDEGAYEQYF
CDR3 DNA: TGTGCCAGCAGCTCAGACCTTGATGAGGGGGCCTACGAGCAGTACTTC

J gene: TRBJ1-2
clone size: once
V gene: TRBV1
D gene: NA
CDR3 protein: CTSSQETRGGGQQGGYTF
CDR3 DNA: TGCACCAGCAGCCAAGAGACCCGCGGTGGGGGGCAACAAGGGGGCTACACCTTC

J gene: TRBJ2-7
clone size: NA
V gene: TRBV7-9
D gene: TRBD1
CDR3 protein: CASSYRDREEQYF
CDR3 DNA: TGTGCCAGCAGCTACCGGGACAGGGAAGAGCAGTACTTC

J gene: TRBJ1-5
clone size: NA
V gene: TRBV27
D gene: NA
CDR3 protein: CASSFVGNQPQHF
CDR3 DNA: TGTGCCAGCAGTTTCGTCGGCAATCAGCCCCAGCATTTT

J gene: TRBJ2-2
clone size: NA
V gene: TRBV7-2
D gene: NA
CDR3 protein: CASSPIQGNTGELFF
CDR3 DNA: TGTGCCAGCAGCCCGATTCAGGGGAACACCGGGGAGCTGTTTTTT

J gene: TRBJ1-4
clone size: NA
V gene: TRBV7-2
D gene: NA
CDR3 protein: CASTLGGEKLFF
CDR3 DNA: TGTGCCAGCACCCTAGGAGGAGAAAAACTGTTTTTT

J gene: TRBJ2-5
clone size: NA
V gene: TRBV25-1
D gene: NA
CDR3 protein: CASSDPGDRGNQETQYF
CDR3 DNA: TGTGCCAGCAGTGACCCCGGCGACAGAGGGAATCAAGAGACCCAGTACTTC

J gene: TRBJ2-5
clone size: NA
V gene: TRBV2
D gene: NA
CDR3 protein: CASSDSKETQYF
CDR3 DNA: TGTGCCAGCAGTGATAGCAAAGAGACCCAGTACTTC